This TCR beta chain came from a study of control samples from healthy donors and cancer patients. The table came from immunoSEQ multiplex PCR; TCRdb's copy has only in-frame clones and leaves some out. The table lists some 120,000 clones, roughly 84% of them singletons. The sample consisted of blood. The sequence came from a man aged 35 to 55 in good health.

CDR3 in amino acids: CASSYLEGRLYEQYF. CDR3 bases: TGTGCCAGCAGTTACCTAGAGGGCCGGTTGTACGAGCAGTACTTC. V is TRBV6-6 and J is TRBJ2-7; D is possibly TRBD2 (5 bases). The CDR3 covers 15 residues. Deletions cut 2 bases from V and 4 bases from J, with 15 bases between. Germline V CDR1 and CDR2: MNHNY, SVGAGI (reference sequence).